The rows below give T cell receptor beta chains drawn from one sample of a study of CD8 T cells in Susac syndrome. One entry per CDR3 protein results from TCRdb running MiXCR on the immunoSEQ multiplex PCR reads. The sample holds about 120,000 distinct CDR3 sequences, around 96% seen once. Input material: CD8+ T cells from PBMCs. The receptors were sampled from a human donor with Susac syndrome. Each CDR3 is given with its conserved first and last residue.

j_call	v_call	cdr3_aa
TRBJ2-7	TRBV27	CASSLIGQGTYEQYF
TRBJ2-1	TRBV9	CASSVGGVYYNEQFF
TRBJ2-1	TRBV27	CASSLGPVGIYNEQFF
TRBJ2-1	TRBV25-1	CASSDPSQVYNEQFF
TRBJ2-3	TRBV3-1	CASSLAGAPDTQYF
TRBJ2-7	TRBV7-6	CASSPGTSGTYEQYF
TRBJ2-1	TRBV7-8	CASSLTSGGWYEQFF
TRBJ2-7	TRBV5-6	CASSLASRTYEQYF
TRBJ2-1	TRBV27	CASSPLRELDNEQFF
TRBJ2-2	TRBV9	CASSGGEDGGELFF
TRBJ2-1	TRBV7-9	CASSSGLAESSYNEQFF
TRBJ1-1	TRBV25-1	CASSQNTEAFF
TRBJ1-5	TRBV6-1	CASSSNNQPQHF
TRBJ1-2	TRBV11-2	CASSLGTGGYGYTF
TRBJ2-3	TRBV4-1	CASSQDYLAGKTDTQYF
TRBJ1-5	TRBV21-1	CASRGPGERADGQPQHF
TRBJ1-2	TRBV29-1	CSVRDTYGYTF
TRBJ2-3	TRBV5-1	CASSFRGRALPDTQYF
TRBJ1-5	TRBV9	CASSNTGDNQPQHF
TRBJ1-2	TRBV28	CASSLFFTDREYGYTF
TRBJ1-1	TRBV30	CAWSRNSKGTEAFF
TRBJ1-1	TRBV27	CASSLTANTEAFF
TRBJ2-2	TRBV11-2	CASSLGRVLAGDHTGELFF
TRBJ2-1	TRBV27	CASSHGTSGIEQFF
TRBJ1-1	TRBV2	CASSAGHLSTEAFF
TRBJ1-1	TRBV12-3/TRBV12-4	CASRVGGRAFF
TRBJ1-5	TRBV30	CAWSKGVSNQPQHF
TRBJ2-6	TRBV4-3	CASSQGTGRSGANVLTF